Listed here is a single T cell receptor (beta chain). Its antigen is not identified. Sequencing was performed with immunoSEQ multiplex PCR; in TCRdb, only in-frame clones are kept and a portion is missing. This repertoire shows roughly 120,000 clones, about 90% found once; its top ten account for roughly 1.5%. These data come from a study of T cell responses to AZD1222 COVID-19 vaccine. The CDR3 runs to 14 residues. Germline values: CDR1 MNHEY, CDR2 SVGAGI. V lost 6 bases and J lost 7; bases outside the gene matches: 8. Study findings and constraints: Clonal diversity was possibly underestimated, and white British individuals and females predominated among donors.

The chain recombines TRBV6-5 with TRBJ1-5; TRBD1 matches at 8 bases. This clonotype originated in an adult who received the AZD1222 COVID-19 vaccine. Specimen: peripheral blood, collected 28 days after the second AZD1222 dose. Here the CDR3 DNA reads TGTGCCAGCAGGCAGACAGGGGTTGGACAGCCCCAGCATTTT. Its translation: CASRQTGVGQPQHF.